A single sample is the source of the 8 T cell receptor beta chains below, sequenced in a study of beta chain features in type 1 diabetes (dated by TCRdb to 2016 to 2018). These receptors' antigens are unknown. Broader findings and caveats from the paper: A moderate but significant shortening of TCRB CDR3 length was observed in type 1 diabetes patients in all four CD4+ subsets.

The library relied on the immunoSEQ multiplex PCR assay. The entire amount of isolated RNA was reverse transcribed using the High Capacity cDNA Reverse Transcription Kit, so the sequenced TCRB transcripts were expressed ones. TCRdb limited this immuneACCESS table to in-frame rearrangements with V and J called. A share of clones is missing; checked studies link under half to unresolved V genes, and the rest is unexplained. This sample lists 600,000 to 700,000 clones; 10% to 15% were detected once. Less than 0.025% of the sample goes to the ten largest clones. The sequenced sample consisted of naive CD4+ T cells from blood. This specimen's cell subset or site label, interpreted: true naive CD4+ T cells. The receptors were gathered from a man between 18 and 29 years old with type 1 diabetes.

This clone was seen more than once but under ten times. The V and J genes are TRBV14 and TRBJ1-3; D not resolved. Deletions cut 4 bases from V and 8 bases from J, with 12 bases between. CDR3 length: 13 amino acids. Germline V gene sequence: CDR1 SGHDN, CDR2 FVKESK. This CDR3 is CASSPRTGDTIYF. Here the CDR3 DNA reads TGTGCCAGCAGCCCTCGAACGGGTGACACCATATATTTT.

This clone was observed a few times. This sequence joins TRBV2 and TRBJ2-7; a weak D match, TRBD2 (5 bases). CDR3 size: 14 residues. V lost 3 bases and J 2 bases, leaving 11 bases between the germline ends. Germline CDR1 is SNHLY and CDR2 is FYNNEI. CDR3 sequence: CASSDKRVTYEQYF. Written as DNA, the CDR3 is TGTGCCAGCAGTGATAAGAGGGTAACCTACGAGCAGTACTTC.

This clone was observed a handful of times. This sequence joins TRBV12-5 and TRBJ2-5; possibly TRBD1 for D (6 bases). The germline gives CDR1 LGHNT, CDR2 FRNRAP. The germline V and J ends were trimmed by 0 bases and 4 bases, with 18 bases remaining between them. This CDR3 has 17 residues. CDR3 coding DNA: TGTGCTAGTGGTTTGGTAGAGAAGTTCGGACAGTCAGAGACCCAGTACTTC. Protein sequence: CASGLVEKFGQSETQYF. Full variable domain (missing parts from reference TRBV12-5 and TRBJ2-5): DARVTQTPRHKVTEMGQEVTMRCQPILGHNTVFWYRQTMMQGLELLAYFRNRAPLDDSGMPKDRFSAEMPDATLATLKIQPSEPRDSAVYFCASGLVEKFGQSETQYFGPGTRLLVL.

This clone was seen a handful of times. The chain joins TRBV7-9 to TRBJ1-2, with 7 positions matching TRBD1. The CDR3 is 15 residues long. Germline V gene lookup returns CDR1 SEHNR and CDR2 FQNEAQ (reference sequence). The J segment lost 4 bases and the V segment lost 5 bases, leaving 10 bases of the junction unmatched. The CDR3 sequence is CASSPQGITGYGYTF. The CDR3 region has the DNA TGTGCCAGCAGCCCACAGGGGATAACGGGCTATGGCTACACCTTC.

V is TRBV7-9 and J is TRBJ2-7, with D tentatively TRBD1 (5 bases). CDR1 and CDR2 (germline): SEHNR, FQNEAQ (reference sequence). V lost 5 bases and J lost 4, with 21 bases in between. This CDR3 has 16 amino acids. The CDR3, as DNA: TGTGCCAGCAGCCCTCCCGGTAGGGGCGTTCGGTACGAGCAGTACTTC. Translated: CASSPPGRGVRYEQYF.

This clone was observed a few times. The V and J genes are TRBV2 and TRBJ2-4; 12 bases are a match to TRBD2. Trimming took 5 bases from V and 2 from J; bases not matched to a gene: 7. Germline CDR1 SNHLY, CDR2 FYNNEI. The CDR3 is 17 amino acids. The CDR3 region is CASSLATSGGPKNIQYF. CDR3 in DNA: TGTGCCAGCAGTCTAGCGACTAGCGGGGGTCCCAAAAACATTCAGTACTTC.

This clone was detected only a few times. This CDR3 reads CAISAGTGTDTQYF. The CDR3 nucleotides read TGTGCCATCAGTGCCGGGACAGGGACAGATACGCAGTATTTT. The chain is built from TRBV10-3 and TRBJ2-3, with 9 bases fitting TRBD1. CDR1 is ENHRY and CDR2 is SYGVKD in the germline V gene. The J segment lost 3 bases and the V segment lost 4 bases, leaving 2 bases of the junction unmatched. This CDR3 has 14 residues.

This rearrangement joins TRBV29-1 to TRBJ1-1; D is unresolved. The V end lost 5 bases, the J end lost 2 bases, and 6 bases lay between the germline ends. CDR1 is SQVTM and CDR2 is ANQGSEA in the germline V gene. There are 11 residues in the CDR3. CDR3 coding DNA: TGCAGCGTTCTTCTAAACACTGAAGCTTTCTTT. Translated, it gives CSVLLNTEAFF.